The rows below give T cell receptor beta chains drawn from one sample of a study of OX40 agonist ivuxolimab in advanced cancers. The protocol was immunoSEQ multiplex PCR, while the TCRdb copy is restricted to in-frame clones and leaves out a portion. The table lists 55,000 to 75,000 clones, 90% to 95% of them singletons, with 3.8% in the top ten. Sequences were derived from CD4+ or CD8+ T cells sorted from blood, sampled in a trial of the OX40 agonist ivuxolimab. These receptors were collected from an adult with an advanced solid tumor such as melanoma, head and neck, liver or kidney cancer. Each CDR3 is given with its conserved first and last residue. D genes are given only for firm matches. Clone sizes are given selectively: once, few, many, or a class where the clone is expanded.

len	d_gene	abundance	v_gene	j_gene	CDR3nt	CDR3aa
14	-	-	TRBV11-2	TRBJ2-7	TGTGCCAGCAGCTTGACCCAGGGGATCTTCGAGCAGTACTTC	CASSLTQGIFEQYF
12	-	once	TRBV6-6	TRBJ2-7	TGTGCCAGCGAAGACGCCAGAGGGGAGCAGTACTTC	CASEDARGEQYF
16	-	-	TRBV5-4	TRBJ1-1	TGTGCCAGCAGCACGGAGGGGTCCCCTGTGAACACTGAAGCTTTCTTT	CASSTEGSPVNTEAFF
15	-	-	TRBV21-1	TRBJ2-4	TGTGCCAGCAGGGAGGCTCGGGACAGGGGAGCCATTCAGTACTTC	CASREARDRGAIQYF
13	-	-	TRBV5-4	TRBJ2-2	TGTGCCAGCAGCTTGGCGTTTACCGGGGAGCTGTTTTTT	CASSLAFTGELFF
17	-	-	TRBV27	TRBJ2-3	TGTGCCAGCAGTAGGCGCCTTGGCAAGGGATCGACAGATACGCAGTATTTT	CASSRRLGKGSTDTQYF
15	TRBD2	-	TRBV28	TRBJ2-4	TGTGCCAGCAGTTTTAGCGGGAGGGCCGTAAACATTCAGTACTTC	CASSFSGRAVNIQYF
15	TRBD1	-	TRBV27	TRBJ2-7	TGTGCCAGCAGTTTATCAGGACAGGGACCCTACGAGCAGTACTTC	CASSLSGQGPYEQYF
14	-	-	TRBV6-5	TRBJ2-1	TGTGCCAGCAGCCTGACTAGAAACTACAATGAGCAGTTCTTC	CASSLTRNYNEQFF
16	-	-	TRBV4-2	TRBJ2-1	TGTGCCAGCAGCCAAGGGACCCAGAGCTCCTACAATGAGCAGTTCTTC	CASSQGTQSSYNEQFF
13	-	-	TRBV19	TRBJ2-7	TGTGCCAGTAGTATACAGTCCGGCTACGAGCAGTACTTC	CASSIQSGYEQYF
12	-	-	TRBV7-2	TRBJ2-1	TGTGCCAGCAGCGCTCCCAGCAATGAGCAGTTCTTC	CASSAPSNEQFF
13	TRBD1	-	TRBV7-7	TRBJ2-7	TGTGCCAGCAGCGTAGGGACAGGCGGCGAGCAGTACTTC	CASSVGTGGEQYF
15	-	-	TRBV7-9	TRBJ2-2	TGTGCCAGTATCCCGACATATACGAACACCGGGGAGCTGTTTTTT	CASIPTYTNTGELFF
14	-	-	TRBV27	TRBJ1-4	TGTGCCAGCAGTCCCCTCCGGGCTGGTGAAAAACTGTTTTTT	CASSPLRAGEKLFF
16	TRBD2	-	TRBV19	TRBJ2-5	TGTGCCAGTAGTATCTTCAGCGGGAGATCCCAAGAGACCCAGTACTTC	CASSIFSGRSQETQYF
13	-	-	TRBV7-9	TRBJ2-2	TGTGCCAGCAGGCCTAGGAACACCGGGGAGCTGTTTTTT	CASRPRNTGELFF
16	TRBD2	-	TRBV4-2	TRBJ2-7	TGTGCCAGCAGCCAAGATTCCGGGAGGTACCAGAACGAGCAGTACTTC	CASSQDSGRYQNEQYF
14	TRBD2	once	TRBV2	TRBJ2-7	TGTGCCAGCAGGGAAGCGGGAGGGGGCTACGAGCAGTACTTC	CASREAGGGYEQYF
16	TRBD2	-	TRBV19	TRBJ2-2	TGTGCCAGTAGTATTGGTTTGCGGGGGGTCGCCGGGGAGCTGTTTTTT	CASSIGLRGVAGELFF
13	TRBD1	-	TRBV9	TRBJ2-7	TGTGCCAGCAGCAACTACACAGGGGGGGAGCAGTACTTC	CASSNYTGGEQYF
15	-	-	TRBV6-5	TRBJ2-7	TGTGCCAGCAAGGTAGCGGAGGATCCTACTTTTGAGCAGTACTTC	CASKVAEDPTFEQYF
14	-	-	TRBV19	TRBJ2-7	TGTGCCAGTAGTACAACAGGGTTCCCCTACGAGCAGTACTTC	CASSTTGFPYEQYF
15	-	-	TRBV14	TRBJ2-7	TGTGCCAGCAGCAGGGGCGTGGCGGGCTCCTACGAGCAGTACTTC	CASSRGVAGSYEQYF
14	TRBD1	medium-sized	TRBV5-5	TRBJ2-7	TGTGCCAGCAGCGCCGGGACAGGGGGCTACGAGCAGTACTTC	CASSAGTGGYEQYF
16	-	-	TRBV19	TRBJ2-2	TGTGCCACCCCAGCTCATGGCACAGAATCCACCGGGGAGCTGTTTTTT	CATPAHGTESTGELFF
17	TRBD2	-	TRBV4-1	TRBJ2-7	TGCGCCAGCAGCCAGGGGTTGGCGCGGGAGTTCGGCTACGAGCAGTACTTC	CASSQGLAREFGYEQYF
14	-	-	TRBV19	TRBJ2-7	TGTGCCAGTAGTATTGGGACGGGCTCCTACGAGCAGTACTTC	CASSIGTGSYEQYF
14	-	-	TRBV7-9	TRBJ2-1	TGTGCCAGCAGCCTCTCCCCCCGGGACAATGAGCAGTTCTTC	CASSLSPRDNEQFF
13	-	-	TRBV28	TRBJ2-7	TGTGCCAGCAGTTCCAGGGTGTCCTACGAGCAGTACTTC	CASSSRVSYEQYF
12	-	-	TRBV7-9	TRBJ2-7	TGTGCCAGCAGCTCAGGGAGGCACGAGCAGTACTTC	CASSSGRHEQYF
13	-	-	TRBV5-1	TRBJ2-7	TGCGCCAGCAGCTTTTCAGTTTCCTACGAGCAGTACTTC	CASSFSVSYEQYF
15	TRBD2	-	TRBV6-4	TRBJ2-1	TGTGCCAGCAGTGGCGGGAGTGAGGGGAACAATGAGCAGTTCTTC	CASSGGSEGNNEQFF
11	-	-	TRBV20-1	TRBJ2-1	TGCAGTGCTACCGACGTCAATGAGCAGTTCTTC	CSATDVNEQFF
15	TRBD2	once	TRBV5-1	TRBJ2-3	TGCGCCAGCAGCTTAGCGGGAGGCTTCACAGATACGCAGTATTTT	CASSLAGGFTDTQYF
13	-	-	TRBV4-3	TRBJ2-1	TGCGCCAGCAGTCATCTAGCTCGCAATGAGCAGTTCTTC	CASSHLARNEQFF
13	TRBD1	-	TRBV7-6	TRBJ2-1	TGTGCCAGCAGCGATACAGGGGGCAATGAGCAGTTCTTC	CASSDTGGNEQFF
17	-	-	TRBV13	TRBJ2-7	TGTGCCAGCAGCTTAGCGGGATTGGACTCAATCTCCTACGAGCAGTACTTC	CASSLAGLDSISYEQYF
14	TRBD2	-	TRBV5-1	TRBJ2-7	TGCGCCAGCAGCTTGTTTAGCGGGAGCTACGAGCAGTACTTC	CASSLFSGSYEQYF
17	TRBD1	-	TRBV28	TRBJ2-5	TGTGCCAGCAGTGCACTCCGGGACAGAGATTACCAAGAGACCCAGTACTTC	CASSALRDRDYQETQYF
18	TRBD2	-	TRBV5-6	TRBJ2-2	TGTGCCAGCAGCTTGTCAAAGTGGGAGGGCCGGGACACCGGGGAGCTGTTTTTT	CASSLSKWEGRDTGELFF
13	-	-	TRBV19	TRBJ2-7	TGTGCCAGTAGTCACGGGGCCTCCTACGAGCAGTACTTC	CASSHGASYEQYF
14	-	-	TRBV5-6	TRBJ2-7	TGTGCCAGCAGCTTGGGGGGACCGAGCTACGAGCAGTACTTC	CASSLGGPSYEQYF
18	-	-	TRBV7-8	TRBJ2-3	TGTGCCAGCAGCTTAAGGTCCCGAGGGGGAGTCGAGGCAGATACGCAGTATTTT	CASSLRSRGGVEADTQYF
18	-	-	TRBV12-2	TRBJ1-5	TGTGCAAGTCGCTTAGTACGGATACACGGGAGAGACAATCAGCCCCAGCATTTT	CASRLVRIHGRDNQPQHF
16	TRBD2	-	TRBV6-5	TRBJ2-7	TGTGCCAGCAGTTACTCGGCTAGCGGTGCCCTGTACGAGCAGTACTTC	CASSYSASGALYEQYF
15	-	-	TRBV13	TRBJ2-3	TGTGCCAGCAGCACTACCCGGGACGCCACAGATACGCAGTATTTT	CASSTTRDATDTQYF
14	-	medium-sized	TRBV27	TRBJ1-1	TGTGCCAGCAGTTTAGGGTGGGGAAACACTGAAGCTTTCTTT	CASSLGWGNTEAFF
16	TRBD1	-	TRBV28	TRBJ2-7	TGTGCCAGCAGCTGGTTGGGGACAGGGACATCAGACGAGCAGTACTTC	CASSWLGTGTSDEQYF
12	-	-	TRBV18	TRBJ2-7	TGTGCCAGCTCACCGGCCGGGACCGAGCAGTACTTC	CASSPAGTEQYF
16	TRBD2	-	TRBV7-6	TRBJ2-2	TGTGCCAGCAGCCCTTCAGAGGGAGGGCCGGCCGGGGAGCTGTTTTTT	CASSPSEGGPAGELFF
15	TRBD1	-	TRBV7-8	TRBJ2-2	TGTGCCAGCAGCCACTGGACAGGGTTGTCCGGGGAGCTGTTTTTT	CASSHWTGLSGELFF
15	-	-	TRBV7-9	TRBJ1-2	TGTGCCAGCAGCACCCAGCCCCCCGTCACAGATGGCTACACCTTC	CASSTQPPVTDGYTF
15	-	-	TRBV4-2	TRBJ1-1	TGTGCCAGCAGCCAAGGACCCCAGGGCGGCACTGAAGCTTTCTTT	CASSQGPQGGTEAFF
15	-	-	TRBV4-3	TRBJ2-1	TGCGCCAGCAGCCTCGGAGGACCGTGGGACAATGAGCAGTTCTTC	CASSLGGPWDNEQFF
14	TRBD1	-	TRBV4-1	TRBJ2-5	TGCGCCAGCAGCCAGTGGACAGGGACCGCGACCCAGTACTTC	CASSQWTGTATQYF